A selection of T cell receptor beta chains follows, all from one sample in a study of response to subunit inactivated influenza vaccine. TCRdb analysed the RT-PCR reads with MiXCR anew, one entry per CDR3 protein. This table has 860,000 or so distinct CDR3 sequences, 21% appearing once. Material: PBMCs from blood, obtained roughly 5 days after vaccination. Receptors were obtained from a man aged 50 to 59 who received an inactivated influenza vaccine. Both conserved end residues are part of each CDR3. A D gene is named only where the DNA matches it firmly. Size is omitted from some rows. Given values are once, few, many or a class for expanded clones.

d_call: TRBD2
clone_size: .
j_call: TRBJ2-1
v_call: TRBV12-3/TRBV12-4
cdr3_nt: TGTGCCAGCAGTCTAACGGCGGGAGCTTACAATGAGCAGTTCTTC
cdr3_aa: CASSLTAGAYNEQFF

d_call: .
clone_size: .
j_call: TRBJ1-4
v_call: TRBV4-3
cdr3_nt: TGCGCCAGCAGCCAAGATCGACAGGAGGCAGGTTATGAAAAACTGTTTTTT
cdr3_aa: CASSQDRQEAGYEKLFF

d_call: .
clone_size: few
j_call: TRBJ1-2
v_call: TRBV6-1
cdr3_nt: TGTGCCAGCAGTGAACCGGGGCGGGAAGCTGGCTACACCTTC
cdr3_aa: CASSEPGREAGYTF

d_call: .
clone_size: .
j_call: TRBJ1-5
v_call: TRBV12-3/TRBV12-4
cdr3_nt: TGTGCCAGCAGGGGGGGCTACTTGGGTCAGCCCCAGCATTTT
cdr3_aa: CASRGGYLGQPQHF

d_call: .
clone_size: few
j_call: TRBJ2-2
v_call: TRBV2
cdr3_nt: TGTGCCAGCAGTGATGCCGGGGGCCACACCGGGGAGCTGTTTTTT
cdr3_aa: CASSDAGGHTGELFF

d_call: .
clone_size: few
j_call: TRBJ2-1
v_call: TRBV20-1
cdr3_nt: TGCAGTGCTAGCTGGGCGGGCCTAGGCGATGAGCAGTTCTTC
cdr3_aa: CSASWAGLGDEQFF

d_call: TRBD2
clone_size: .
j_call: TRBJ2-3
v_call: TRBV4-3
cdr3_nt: TGCGCCAGCAGCCAAGATCCACCTAGCGGTTTCACAGATACGCAGTATTTT
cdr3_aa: CASSQDPPSGFTDTQYF

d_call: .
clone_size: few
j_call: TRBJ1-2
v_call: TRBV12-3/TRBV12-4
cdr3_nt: TGTGCCAGCAGTTCGGACAGATTTAACTATGGCTACACCTTC
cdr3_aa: CASSSDRFNYGYTF

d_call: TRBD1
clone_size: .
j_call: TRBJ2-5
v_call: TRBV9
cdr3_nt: TGTGCCAGCAGCGTAGCGGGACAGGAGTACCAAGAGACCCAGTACTTC
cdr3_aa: CASSVAGQEYQETQYF

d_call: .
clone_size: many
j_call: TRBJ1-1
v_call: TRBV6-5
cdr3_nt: TGTGCCAGCAGTTACCTGCCACATGGAATGAACACTGAAGCTTTCTTT
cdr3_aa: CASSYLPHGMNTEAFF

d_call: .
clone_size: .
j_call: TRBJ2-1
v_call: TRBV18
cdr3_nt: TGTGCCAGCTCACCCCAGACTAGTGCAAGGGAGCAGTTCTTC
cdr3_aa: CASSPQTSAREQFF

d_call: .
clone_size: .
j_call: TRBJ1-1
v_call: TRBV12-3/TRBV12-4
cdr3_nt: TGTGCCAGCAGTTTATTAGGCCGGACTGAAGCTTTCTTT
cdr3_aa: CASSLLGRTEAFF

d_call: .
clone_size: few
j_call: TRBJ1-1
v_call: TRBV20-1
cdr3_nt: TGCAGTGCCAAGGAGGCGGGGGAGAACACTGAAGCTTTCTTT
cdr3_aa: CSAKEAGENTEAFF

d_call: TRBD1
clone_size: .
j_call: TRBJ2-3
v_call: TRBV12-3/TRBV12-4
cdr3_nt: TGTGCCAGCAGTCCCACAGGGGGCTGGGCAGATACGCAGTATTTT
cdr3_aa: CASSPTGGWADTQYF

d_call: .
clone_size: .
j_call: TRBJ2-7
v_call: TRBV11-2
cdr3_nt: TGTGCCAGCAGCTTACAGCTCGGCGAGCAGTACTTC
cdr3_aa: CASSLQLGEQYF

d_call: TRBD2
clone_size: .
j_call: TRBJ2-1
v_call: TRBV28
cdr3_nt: TGTGCCAGCAGTCCCGGGGGACTAGCGGGAGACAATGAGCAGTTCTTC
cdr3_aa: CASSPGGLAGDNEQFF

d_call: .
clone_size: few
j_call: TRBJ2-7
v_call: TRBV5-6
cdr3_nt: TGTGCCAGCAGCTTACGTCGAGTTACACCGTACTTC
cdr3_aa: CASSLRRVTPYF

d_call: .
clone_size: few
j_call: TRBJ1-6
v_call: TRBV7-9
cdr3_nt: TGTGCCAGCAGCTTAGCGGGCCAGGGCGATTCACCCCTCCACTTT
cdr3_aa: CASSLAGQGDSPLHF

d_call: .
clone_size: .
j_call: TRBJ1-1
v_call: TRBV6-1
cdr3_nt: TGTGCCAGCAGTGCCCTAGTCACTGAAGCTTTCTTT
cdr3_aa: CASSALVTEAFF

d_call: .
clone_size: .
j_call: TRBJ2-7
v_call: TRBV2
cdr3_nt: TGTGCCAGTAAGACACAGGACTTAACCTACGAGCAGTACTTC
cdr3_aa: CASKTQDLTYEQYF

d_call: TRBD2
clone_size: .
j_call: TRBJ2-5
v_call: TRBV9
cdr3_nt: TGTGCCAGCAGCGTATCTAGCGGGAAAGAGACCCAGTACTTC
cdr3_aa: CASSVSSGKETQYF

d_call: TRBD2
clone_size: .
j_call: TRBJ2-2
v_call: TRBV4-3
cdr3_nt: TGCGCCAGCAGCCAAGCAGTAAGCGGGGGGTACACCGGGGAGCTGTTTTTT
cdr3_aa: CASSQAVSGGYTGELFF

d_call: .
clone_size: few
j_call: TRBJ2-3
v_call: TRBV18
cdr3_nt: TGTGCCAGCTCACCTTTCCGACTAGGCGGCACAGATACGCAGTATTTT
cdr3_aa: CASSPFRLGGTDTQYF

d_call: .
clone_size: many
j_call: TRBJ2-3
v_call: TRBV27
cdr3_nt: TGTGCCAGCAGTTTGTCACCGTGGGGCCAAACAGATACGCAGTATTTT
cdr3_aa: CASSLSPWGQTDTQYF

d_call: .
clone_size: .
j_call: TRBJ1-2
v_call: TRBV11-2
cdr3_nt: TGTGCCAGCAGCTTAGAGGGGATGGGGGGCTACACCTTC
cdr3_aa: CASSLEGMGGYTF

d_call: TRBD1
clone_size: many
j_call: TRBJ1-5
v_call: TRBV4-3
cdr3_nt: TGCGCCAGCAGCCAAGAATGGGACAGGGGGCAATATCAGCCCCAGCATTTT
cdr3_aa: CASSQEWDRGQYQPQHF

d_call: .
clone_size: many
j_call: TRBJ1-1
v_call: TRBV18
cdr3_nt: TGTGCCAGCTCCGGACAGACTGAAGCTTTCTTT
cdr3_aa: CASSGQTEAFF

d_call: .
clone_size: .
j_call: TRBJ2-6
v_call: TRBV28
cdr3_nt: TGTGCCAGCAGTCCTGGCGCGGTCTCTGGGGCCAACGTCCTGACTTTC
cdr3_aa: CASSPGAVSGANVLTF

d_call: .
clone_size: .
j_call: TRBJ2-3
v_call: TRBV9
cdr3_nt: TGTGCCAGCAGCCCTCAGGGAACGATCACAGATACGCAGTATTTT
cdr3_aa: CASSPQGTITDTQYF

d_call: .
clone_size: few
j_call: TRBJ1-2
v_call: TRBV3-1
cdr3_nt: TGTGCCAGCAGCACCCAGACGGAACCCAGCTATGGCTACACCTTC
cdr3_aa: CASSTQTEPSYGYTF

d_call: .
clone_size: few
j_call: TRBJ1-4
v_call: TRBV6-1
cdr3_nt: TGTGCCAGCAGTGCCGGTCCGGCTAATGAAAAACTGTTTTTT
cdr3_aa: CASSAGPANEKLFF

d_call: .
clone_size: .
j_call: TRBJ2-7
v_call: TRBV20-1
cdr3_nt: TGCAGTGCTAGAATTCACGGAACGGGGAGCTCCTACGAGCAGTACTTC
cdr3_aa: CSARIHGTGSSYEQYF

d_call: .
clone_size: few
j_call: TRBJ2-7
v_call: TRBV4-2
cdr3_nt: TGTGCCAGCAGCCAAGGTCCGACTTCGAACGAGCAGTACTTC
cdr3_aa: CASSQGPTSNEQYF

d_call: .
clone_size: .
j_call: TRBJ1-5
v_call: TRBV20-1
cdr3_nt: TGCAGTGCCCCCCGAGATAGCAATCAGCCCCAGCATTTT
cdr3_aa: CSAPRDSNQPQHF

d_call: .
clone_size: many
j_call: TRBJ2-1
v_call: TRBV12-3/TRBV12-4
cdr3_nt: TGTGCCAGCAGTTTAAATTCTAATGAGCAGTTCTTC
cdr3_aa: CASSLNSNEQFF

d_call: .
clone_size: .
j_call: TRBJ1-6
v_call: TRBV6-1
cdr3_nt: TGTGCCAGCAGTGTAATGAGGGAAGATAATTCACCCCTCCACTTT
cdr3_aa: CASSVMREDNSPLHF

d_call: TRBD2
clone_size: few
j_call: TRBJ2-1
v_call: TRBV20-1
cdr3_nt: TGCAGTGCTAGGGCGACTAGCGGGAGGGGTAGGTATGAGCAGTTCTTC
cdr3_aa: CSARATSGRGRYEQFF

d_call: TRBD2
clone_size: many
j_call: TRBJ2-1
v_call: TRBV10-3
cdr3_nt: TGTGCCATCAGTGGTAGGACTAGCGGGGACACCTACAATGAGCAGTTCTTC
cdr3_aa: CAISGRTSGDTYNEQFF

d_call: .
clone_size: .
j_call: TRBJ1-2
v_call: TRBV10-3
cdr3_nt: TGTGCCATCCGTCGGGAGGGCTCTAACTATGGCTACACCTTC
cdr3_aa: CAIRREGSNYGYTF

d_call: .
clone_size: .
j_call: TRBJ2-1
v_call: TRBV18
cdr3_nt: TGTGCCAGCTCACCACTGGCGACTGGGGGCTACAATGAGCAGTTCTTC
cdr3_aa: CASSPLATGGYNEQFF

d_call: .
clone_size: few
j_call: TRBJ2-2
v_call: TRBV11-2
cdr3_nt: TGTGCCAGCAGCTTACGTTCGGGGTACACCGGGGAGCTGTTTTTT
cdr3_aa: CASSLRSGYTGELFF

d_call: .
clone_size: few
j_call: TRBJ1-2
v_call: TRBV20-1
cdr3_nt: TGCAGTGCTTACGTCCTGGGACATGGCTACACCTTC
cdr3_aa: CSAYVLGHGYTF

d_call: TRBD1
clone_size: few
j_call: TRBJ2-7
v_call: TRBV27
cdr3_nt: TGCGCCAGCAGCTTACAGGGGCCCTCCTACGAGCAGTACTTC
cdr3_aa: CASSLQGPSYEQYF

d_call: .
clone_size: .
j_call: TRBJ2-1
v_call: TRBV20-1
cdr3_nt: TGCAGTGCCCCCACTCGTCAGGGGATCTCCTACAATGAGCAGTTCTTC
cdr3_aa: CSAPTRQGISYNEQFF

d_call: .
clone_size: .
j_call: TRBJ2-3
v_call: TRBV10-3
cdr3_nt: TGTGCCATCAGTGAAAAGGTCACTCGCACAGATACGCAGTATTTT
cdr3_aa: CAISEKVTRTDTQYF

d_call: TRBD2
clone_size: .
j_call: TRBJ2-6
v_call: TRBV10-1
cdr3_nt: TGCGCCAGCAGTGAGACAAGGGAGGGAGACTCTGGGGCCAACGTCCTGACTTTC
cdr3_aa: CASSETREGDSGANVLTF

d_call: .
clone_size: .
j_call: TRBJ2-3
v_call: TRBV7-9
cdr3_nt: TGTGCCAGCAGCTTCCGGGACCCCACAGATACGCAGTATTTT
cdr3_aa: CASSFRDPTDTQYF

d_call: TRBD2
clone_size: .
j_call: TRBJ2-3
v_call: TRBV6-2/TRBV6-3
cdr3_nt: TGTGCCAGCAGCCTTCTAGCGGGAGCTAGAGATACGCAGTATTTT
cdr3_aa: CASSLLAGARDTQYF

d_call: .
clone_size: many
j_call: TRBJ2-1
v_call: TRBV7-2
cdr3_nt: TGTGCCAGCAGCCCAAAGGGGGGGCACAATGAGCAGTTCTTC
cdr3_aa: CASSPKGGHNEQFF

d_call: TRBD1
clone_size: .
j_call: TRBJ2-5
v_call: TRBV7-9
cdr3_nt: TGTGCCAGCAGCACGACAGGGGCTGAGACCCAGTACTTC
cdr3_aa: CASSTTGAETQYF

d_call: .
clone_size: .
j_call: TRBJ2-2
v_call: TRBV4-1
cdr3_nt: TGCGCCAGCACCTTTAGGCGGGGGCCCGGCACCGGGGAGCTGTTTTTT
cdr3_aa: CASTFRRGPGTGELFF

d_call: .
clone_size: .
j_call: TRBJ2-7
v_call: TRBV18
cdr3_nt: TGTGCCAGCTCACCGGTGCAAGCAGAGGTGCAGTACTTC
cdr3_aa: CASSPVQAEVQYF

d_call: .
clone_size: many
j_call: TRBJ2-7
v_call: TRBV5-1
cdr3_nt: TGCGCCAGCAACCGGGACGGATACTACGAGCAGTACTTC
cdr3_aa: CASNRDGYYEQYF

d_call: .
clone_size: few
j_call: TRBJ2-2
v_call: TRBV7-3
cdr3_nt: TGTGCCAGCAGCTTAGAAGTCCGCGGGGAGCTGTTTTTT
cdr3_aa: CASSLEVRGELFF

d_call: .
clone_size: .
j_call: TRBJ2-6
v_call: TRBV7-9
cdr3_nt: TGTGCCAGCAGCTTGGTGGAGTCTGGGGCCAACGTCCTGACTTTC
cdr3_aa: CASSLVESGANVLTF

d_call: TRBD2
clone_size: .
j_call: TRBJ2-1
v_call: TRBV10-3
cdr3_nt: TGTGCCATCTCTGAGCGGGAGGCCACTAGTGAGCAGTTCTTC
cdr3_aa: CAISEREATSEQFF

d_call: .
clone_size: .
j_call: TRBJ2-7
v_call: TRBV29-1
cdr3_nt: TGCAGCGTTGTTATCCAAACGACCTACGAGCAGTACTTC
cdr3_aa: CSVVIQTTYEQYF

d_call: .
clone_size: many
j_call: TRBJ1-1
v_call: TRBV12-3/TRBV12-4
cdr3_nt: TGTGCCAGCAGTTTAGGGACAGACGGTGAAGCTTTCTTT
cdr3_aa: CASSLGTDGEAFF

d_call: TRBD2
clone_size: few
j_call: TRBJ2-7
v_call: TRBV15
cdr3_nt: TGTGCCACCAGCAGAGATCCCTTCCAACTAGCGCGCGAGCAGTACTTC
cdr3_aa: CATSRDPFQLAREQYF